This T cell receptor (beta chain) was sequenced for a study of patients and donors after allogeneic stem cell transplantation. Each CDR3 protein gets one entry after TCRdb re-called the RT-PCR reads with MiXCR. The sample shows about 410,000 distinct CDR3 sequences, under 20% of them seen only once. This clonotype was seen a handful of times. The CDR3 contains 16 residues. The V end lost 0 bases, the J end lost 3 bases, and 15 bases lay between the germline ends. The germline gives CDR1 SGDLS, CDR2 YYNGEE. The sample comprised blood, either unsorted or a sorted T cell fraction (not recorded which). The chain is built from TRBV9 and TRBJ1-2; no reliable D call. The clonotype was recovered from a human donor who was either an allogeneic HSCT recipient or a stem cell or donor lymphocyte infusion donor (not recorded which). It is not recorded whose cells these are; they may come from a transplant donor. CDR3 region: CASSVGVGSVDYGYTF. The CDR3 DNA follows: TGTGCCAGCAGCGTAGGGGTGGGATCGGTGGACTATGGCTACACCTTC.